The following is a TCR beta chain sequence with its context. Antigen specificity is unknown. The multiple sclerosis controls, all treatment-naive patients, had relapsing-remitting disease that was stable or active. It was negative isolation that provided the CD8+ and CD4+ T cells, whereas TEMRA cells were enriched by FACS. Reverse transcription of about 0.45 to 1 ug RNA was performed with random hexamers. Amplification of TCR beta CDR3 across 54 Vbeta and 13 Jbeta was performed with immunoSEQ multiplex PCR. TCRdb processed the immunoSEQ multiplex PCR reads anew with MiXCR; each CDR3 protein has one entry. The repertoire holds about 300,000 distinct CDR3 sequences, with around 91% as singletons. This record comes from a study of CD8 T cells in Susac syndrome. Study observations and caveats: The relatively small number of individuals in the TCR sequencing and HLA analysis was acknowledged by the study.

The CDR3 length is 16 residues. With V trimmed by 3 bases and J by 7 bases, 13 bases remained unmatched. Germline assignment: CDR1 GTSNPN and CDR2 SVGIG (reference sequence). The chain carries TRBV30 and TRBJ1-5, with 9 bases fitting TRBD1. The TCR originated in a human donor with multiple sclerosis. Material: CD8+ T cells from PBMCs. CDR3 in DNA: TGTGCCTGGAGGGAGAGCTTGGGACAGGGCGAGCAGCCCCAGCATTTT. Amino acids: CAWRESLGQGEQPQHF.